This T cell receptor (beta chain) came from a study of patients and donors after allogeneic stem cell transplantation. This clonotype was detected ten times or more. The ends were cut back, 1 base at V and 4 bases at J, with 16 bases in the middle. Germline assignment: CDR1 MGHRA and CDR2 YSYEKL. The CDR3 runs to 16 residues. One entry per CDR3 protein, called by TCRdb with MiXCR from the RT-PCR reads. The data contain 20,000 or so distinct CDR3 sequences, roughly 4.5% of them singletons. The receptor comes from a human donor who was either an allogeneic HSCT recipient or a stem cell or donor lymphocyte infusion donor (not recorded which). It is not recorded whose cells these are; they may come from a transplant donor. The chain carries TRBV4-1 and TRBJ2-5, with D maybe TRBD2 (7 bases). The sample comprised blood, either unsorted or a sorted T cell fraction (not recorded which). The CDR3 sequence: CASSQVGGRRPETQYF. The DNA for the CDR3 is TGCGCCAGCAGCCAAGTCGGGGGGCGGAGGCCAGAGACCCAGTACTTC.